This T cell receptor (beta chain) was sequenced during a study of shared clonotypes between healthy human individuals. TCRdb keeps only in-frame clones here, not all; method: immunoSEQ multiplex PCR. The sample consists of some 600,000 clones, 95% to 96% of them appearing once. About this clone itself: Its antigen is currently unknown.

CD45RO-negative cells were positively selected for CCR7, leaving out terminally differentiated effector memory CD45RA+ cells. Each sample came from a Caucasian adult donor living in Nashville, Tennessee. Study observations and caveats: Naive CD4 clonotype sharing across several donors was approximately 5%. Inspection by rarefaction showed sorted-subset sequencing to be incomplete despite large depth.

Trimming cost V 0 bases and J 4 bases; bases outside gene matches: 8. Per the germline V gene, CDR1 is MGHRA and CDR2 is YSYEKL. This CDR3 contains 17 residues. The sequence was obtained from a woman under 40 in good health. The source material was naive CD8+ T cells sorted from blood. The gene calls are TRBV4-1 and TRBJ2-2; 7 bases are a match to TRBD2. The CDR3 loop is CASSQDRSGMATGELFF. The CDR3 nucleotides read TGCGCCAGCAGCCAAGATCGGAGCGGGATGGCCACCGGGGAGCTGTTTTTT.